These 5 T cell receptor beta chains were sequenced from one sample in a study of regulatory T cells in long-lasting Graves disease. Time point in this sample: newly diagnosed GD, antithyroid drugs for less than 3 months. PBMC-derived RNA was used for the TCR library. Library construction for TCR beta used iRepertoire HTBI primers and Arm-PCR of CDR3 regions. One entry per CDR3 protein, called by TCRdb with MiXCR from the multiplex PCR reads. The table shows 450,000 to 600,000 distinct CDR3 sequences, with about 13% occurring only once. Another study also made use of these data, one on T cells in Graves' hyperthyroidism and ophthalmopathy.

The sequencing here drew on peripheral blood mononuclear cells (PBMCs), taken at new diagnosis, from a patient treated with antithyroid drugs. Source of these receptors: a man aged 25-40 years with Graves disease.

Worth noting for this clonotype: This could be a read error, since a much larger clone is one nucleotide away. J is TRBJ1-1 and V is TRBV11-3; D gene uncertain. V lost 5 bases, J lost 4 bases, and 11 bases lay in between. The CDR3 has 13 residues. CDR1 SGHNT and CDR2 YENEEA come from the germline V gene. The CDR3 bases are TGTGCCAGCAGCCACCGGGAATCCACTGAAGCTTTCTTT. Protein sequence: CASSHRESTEAFF.

This clonotype was seen repeatedly, ten times or more. This sequence joins TRBV7-2 and TRBJ2-3; D unclear. The CDR3 contains 14 residues. With 4 bases removed from V and 4 bases from J, the gap between germline ends came to 12 bases. Germline CDR1 SGHTA, CDR2 FQGNSA. The CDR3 protein is CASSSVWGPDTQYF. DNA of the CDR3: TGTGCCAGCAGCTCGGTCTGGGGTCCAGATACGCAGTATTTT.

This clonotype was picked up many times. This chain joins TRBV6-5 and TRBJ2-2, with a weak D call TRBD1 (5 bases). Trimming left V 4 bases short and J 7 bases short, with 13 bases between. Per the germline V gene, CDR1 is MNHEY and CDR2 is SVGAGI. The CDR3 sequence is 14 residues long. In DNA form, the CDR3 reads TGTGCCAGCAGTTCTGGCCTTAGGGGCGGGGAGCTGTTTTTT. It codes for CASSSGLRGGELFF.

At least ten counts were recorded for this clonotype. The chain couples TRBV2 to TRBJ2-5, with 8 bases lining up with TRBD2. V was pared by 3 bases and J by 2 bases, with 5 bases of the junction left unmatched. CDR1 is SNHLY, CDR2 FYNNEI, per germline. This CDR3 spans 15 amino acids. CDR3 nucleotides: TGTGCCAGCAGTGACCGGCTAGCGGGTCAAGAGACCCAGTACTTC. Its translation is CASSDRLAGQETQYF.

This clonotype was counted many times. The chain couples TRBV2 to TRBJ1-5; TRBD1 matches 9 bases. Germline V gene data show CDR1 as SNHLY and CDR2 as FYNNEI. This CDR3 has 15 amino acids. Losses at the gene ends were 6 bases for V and 2 bases for J; bases not matched to a gene: 5. Here the CDR3 DNA reads TGTGCCAGCAGCGCCGGACAGGGGCGCAATCAGCCCCAGCATTTT. Protein sequence: CASSAGQGRNQPQHF.